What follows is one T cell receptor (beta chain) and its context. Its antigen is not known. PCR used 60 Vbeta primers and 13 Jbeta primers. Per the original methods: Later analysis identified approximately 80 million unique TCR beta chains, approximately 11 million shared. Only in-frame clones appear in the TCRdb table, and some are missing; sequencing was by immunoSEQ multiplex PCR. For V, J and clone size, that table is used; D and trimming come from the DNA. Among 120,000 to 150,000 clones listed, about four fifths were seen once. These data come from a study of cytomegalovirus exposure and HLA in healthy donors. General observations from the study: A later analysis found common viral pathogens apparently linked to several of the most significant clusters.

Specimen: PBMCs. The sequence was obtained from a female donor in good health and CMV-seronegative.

The CDR3 DNA reads as TGCAGCGTCGGAGACCGTCCCGGCGCTGGAAACACCATATATTTT. Its translation: CSVGDRPGAGNTIYF. The V call is TRBV29-1, the J call TRBJ1-3; D unclear. CDR3 length: 15 amino acids. The V end was cut by 6 bases, the J end by 2 bases, with 17 bases between. From germline, CDR1 is SQVTM and CDR2 ANQGSEA.